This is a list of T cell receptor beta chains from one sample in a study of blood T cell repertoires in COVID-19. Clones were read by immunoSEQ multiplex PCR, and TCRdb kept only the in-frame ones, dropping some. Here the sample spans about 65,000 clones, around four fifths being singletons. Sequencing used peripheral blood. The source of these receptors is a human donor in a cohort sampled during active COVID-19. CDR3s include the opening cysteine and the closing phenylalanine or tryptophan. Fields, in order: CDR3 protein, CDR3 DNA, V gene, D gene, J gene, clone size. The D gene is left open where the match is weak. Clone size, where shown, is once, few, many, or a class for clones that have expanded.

CDR3 protein: CASSVGGTNTGELFF; CDR3 DNA: TGTGCCAGCAGCGTAGGAGGCACGAACACCGGGGAGCTGTTTTTT; V gene: TRBV9; D gene: -; J gene: TRBJ2-2; clone size: -
CDR3 protein: CASSLSGDTEAFF; CDR3 DNA: TGTGCCAGCAGCCTATCAGGGGACACTGAAGCTTTCTTT; V gene: TRBV11-3; D gene: -; J gene: TRBJ1-1; clone size: -
CDR3 protein: CASTQQPLRGEQYF; CDR3 DNA: TGTGCCAGCACCCAACAACCCCTCAGGGGCGAGCAGTACTTC; V gene: TRBV27; D gene: -; J gene: TRBJ2-7; clone size: -
CDR3 protein: CAISESGLGRLGDTDTQYF; CDR3 DNA: TGTGCCATCAGTGAGTCTGGGTTAGGGAGGCTCGGGGACACAGATACGCAGTATTTT; V gene: TRBV10-3; D gene: -; J gene: TRBJ2-3; clone size: -
CDR3 protein: CASSRPNTEAFF; CDR3 DNA: TGTGCCAGCAGCCGTCCGAACACTGAAGCTTTCTTT; V gene: TRBV28; D gene: -; J gene: TRBJ1-1; clone size: -
CDR3 protein: CASSEAHNAYEQYF; CDR3 DNA: TGTGCCAGCAGTGAAGCGCACAACGCCTACGAGCAGTACTTC; V gene: TRBV6-1; D gene: -; J gene: TRBJ2-7; clone size: -
CDR3 protein: CATSDLTINSNQPQHF; CDR3 DNA: TGTGCCACCAGTGACTTGACAATTAATAGCAATCAGCCCCAGCATTTT; V gene: TRBV24-1; D gene: -; J gene: TRBJ1-5; clone size: -
CDR3 protein: CASSLALGGYNEQFF; CDR3 DNA: TGTGCCAGCAGCTTAGCGCTGGGGGGTTACAATGAGCAGTTCTTC; V gene: TRBV7-2; D gene: -; J gene: TRBJ2-1; clone size: -
CDR3 protein: CASSGTLAGADTQYF; CDR3 DNA: TGCGCCAGCAGCGGGACCCTAGCGGGAGCAGATACGCAGTATTTT; V gene: TRBV5-1; D gene: TRBD2; J gene: TRBJ2-3; clone size: -
CDR3 protein: CASTILTGGTEAFF; CDR3 DNA: TGTGCCAGTACCATACTAACAGGGGGAACTGAAGCTTTCTTT; V gene: TRBV19; D gene: TRBD1; J gene: TRBJ1-1; clone size: -
CDR3 protein: CASSPLGLALGELFF; CDR3 DNA: TGTGCCAGCAGTCCCCTCGGACTAGCCTTAGGGGAGCTGTTTTTT; V gene: TRBV27; D gene: TRBD2; J gene: TRBJ2-2; clone size: -
CDR3 protein: CASSDGSGGYEQYF; CDR3 DNA: TGTGCCAGCAGTGATGGGTCAGGGGGCTACGAGCAGTACTTC; V gene: TRBV6-1; D gene: TRBD1; J gene: TRBJ2-7; clone size: once
CDR3 protein: CASSRSPSTGNAYEQYF; CDR3 DNA: TGTGCCAGCAGCCGCAGCCCCTCGACGGGTAATGCCTACGAGCAGTACTTC; V gene: TRBV7-2; D gene: -; J gene: TRBJ2-7; clone size: -
CDR3 protein: CASSLTGTGGRELFF; CDR3 DNA: TGTGCCAGCAGCTTGACCGGGACAGGGGGCCGGGAACTGTTTTTT; V gene: TRBV5-5; D gene: TRBD1; J gene: TRBJ1-4; clone size: -
CDR3 protein: CASSLAGDTSYEQYF; CDR3 DNA: TGCGCCAGCAGCCTGGCTGGGGACACCTCCTACGAGCAGTACTTC; V gene: TRBV5-1; D gene: -; J gene: TRBJ2-7; clone size: -
CDR3 protein: CSVGQRTDQETQYF; CDR3 DNA: TGCAGCGTCGGACAAAGGACAGACCAAGAGACCCAGTACTTC; V gene: TRBV29-1; D gene: -; J gene: TRBJ2-5; clone size: -
CDR3 protein: CASSRSGGSYEQYF; CDR3 DNA: TGTGCCAGCAGCCGTTCAGGGGGCTCCTACGAGCAGTACTTC; V gene: TRBV5-6; D gene: TRBD1; J gene: TRBJ2-7; clone size: -
CDR3 protein: CASASQGRAYNEQFF; CDR3 DNA: TGCGCCAGCGCATCTCAGGGGAGGGCTTACAATGAGCAGTTCTTC; V gene: TRBV4-1; D gene: -; J gene: TRBJ2-1; clone size: -
CDR3 protein: CASSWTSMHEQFF; CDR3 DNA: TGTGCCAGCAGTTGGACTAGCATGCATGAGCAGTTCTTC; V gene: TRBV27; D gene: TRBD2; J gene: TRBJ2-1; clone size: -
CDR3 protein: CASSRRQGSSYNEQFF; CDR3 DNA: TGTGCCAGTAGCCGAAGACAGGGGAGCTCCTACAATGAGCAGTTCTTC; V gene: TRBV19; D gene: TRBD1; J gene: TRBJ2-1; clone size: -
CDR3 protein: CASSFRDREYGYTF; CDR3 DNA: TGTGCCAGCAGTTTCCGGGACAGGGAGTATGGCTACACCTTC; V gene: TRBV28; D gene: TRBD1; J gene: TRBJ1-2; clone size: few
CDR3 protein: CASSFGAGGPYNEQFF; CDR3 DNA: TGCGCCAGCAGCTTCGGGGCGGGGGGACCCTACAATGAGCAGTTCTTC; V gene: TRBV5-1; D gene: TRBD2; J gene: TRBJ2-1; clone size: once
CDR3 protein: CASSLDRLSSGNTIYF; CDR3 DNA: TGTGCCAGCAGCTTAGACAGGCTGAGCTCTGGAAACACCATATATTTT; V gene: TRBV11-2; D gene: -; J gene: TRBJ1-3; clone size: -
CDR3 protein: CASSLGQRGLHGYTF; CDR3 DNA: TGTGCCAGCAGCTTAGGCCAGCGGGGGCTCCATGGCTACACCTTC; V gene: TRBV13; D gene: -; J gene: TRBJ1-2; clone size: few
CDR3 protein: CASSLFGVADNEQFF; CDR3 DNA: TGTGCCAGCAGTTTATTTGGGGTAGCGGACAATGAGCAGTTCTTC; V gene: TRBV27; D gene: -; J gene: TRBJ2-1; clone size: -
CDR3 protein: CAISGGGAGETQYF; CDR3 DNA: TGTGCCATCAGTGGTGGGGGAGCGGGGGAGACCCAGTACTTC; V gene: TRBV10-3; D gene: TRBD2; J gene: TRBJ2-5; clone size: -
CDR3 protein: CASSLTFGGPQITEAFF; CDR3 DNA: TGTGCCAGCAGCTTGACCTTTGGAGGGCCCCAGATCACTGAAGCTTTCTTT; V gene: TRBV7-2; D gene: -; J gene: TRBJ1-1; clone size: -
CDR3 protein: CASSLAVQTEAFF; CDR3 DNA: TGTGCCAGCAGTTTGGCCGTCCAGACTGAAGCTTTCTTT; V gene: TRBV27; D gene: -; J gene: TRBJ1-1; clone size: -
CDR3 protein: CASSPRTQNYGYTF; CDR3 DNA: TGTGCCAGCTCACCCCGGACACAGAACTATGGCTACACCTTC; V gene: TRBV18; D gene: -; J gene: TRBJ1-2; clone size: -
CDR3 protein: CASSVDPGGNTGELFF; CDR3 DNA: TGTGCCAGCAGCGTAGATCCAGGGGGCAACACCGGGGAGCTGTTTTTT; V gene: TRBV9; D gene: TRBD1; J gene: TRBJ2-2; clone size: -
CDR3 protein: CASSPVVNTEAFF; CDR3 DNA: TGTGCCAGCAGCCCAGTGGTGAACACTGAAGCTTTCTTT; V gene: TRBV7-2; D gene: -; J gene: TRBJ1-1; clone size: -
CDR3 protein: CASSQGARSYGYTF; CDR3 DNA: TGTGCCAGCAGCCAAGGAGCGAGGAGCTATGGCTACACCTTC; V gene: TRBV3-1/TRBV3-2; D gene: -; J gene: TRBJ1-2; clone size: few
CDR3 protein: CASSPRPGREVAAFF; CDR3 DNA: TGTGCCAGCAGCCCCCGTCCAGGGCGCGAGGTTGCAGCTTTCTTT; V gene: TRBV5-6; D gene: -; J gene: TRBJ1-1; clone size: -
CDR3 protein: CASSPRGGGTDTQYF; CDR3 DNA: TGTGCCAGCAGCCCCCGGGGGGGAGGCACAGATACGCAGTATTTT; V gene: TRBV3-1/TRBV3-2; D gene: TRBD2; J gene: TRBJ2-3; clone size: -
CDR3 protein: CASSLDRSYNEQFF; CDR3 DNA: TGTGCCAGCAGCCTTGACAGATCCTACAATGAGCAGTTCTTC; V gene: TRBV3-1/TRBV3-2; D gene: -; J gene: TRBJ2-1; clone size: once
CDR3 protein: CSASRQGRNQPQHF; CDR3 DNA: TGCAGTGCGAGTCGACAGGGTAGAAATCAGCCCCAGCATTTT; V gene: TRBV20-1; D gene: TRBD1; J gene: TRBJ1-5; clone size: -
CDR3 protein: CASSLQGAGGTIYF; CDR3 DNA: TGTGCCAGCAGCTTACAGGGGGCCGGTGGCACCATATATTTT; V gene: TRBV13; D gene: TRBD1; J gene: TRBJ1-3; clone size: -
CDR3 protein: CASRSGETYNEQFF; CDR3 DNA: TGTGCCAGCCGTAGCGGGGAGACATACAATGAGCAGTTCTTC; V gene: TRBV11-2; D gene: TRBD2; J gene: TRBJ2-1; clone size: -
CDR3 protein: CSARTRPEQFF; CDR3 DNA: TGCAGTGCTAGAACTAGACCTGAGCAGTTCTTC; V gene: TRBV20-1; D gene: -; J gene: TRBJ2-1; clone size: -
CDR3 protein: CASSEGGNSPLHF; CDR3 DNA: TGTGCCAGCAGTGAGGGGGGTAATTCACCCCTCCACTTT; V gene: TRBV6-4; D gene: -; J gene: TRBJ1-6; clone size: once
CDR3 protein: CATSRGLAESKETQYF; CDR3 DNA: TGTGCCACCAGCAGAGGGCTAGCGGAGTCAAAAGAGACCCAGTACTTC; V gene: TRBV15; D gene: TRBD2; J gene: TRBJ2-5; clone size: -
CDR3 protein: CAISDFTSSYNSPLHF; CDR3 DNA: TGTGCCATCAGTGATTTCACGAGCTCCTATAATTCACCCCTCCACTTT; V gene: TRBV10-3; D gene: -; J gene: TRBJ1-6; clone size: -